Following are 20 T cell receptor beta chains from one sample sequenced in a study of T cells in Graves' hyperthyroidism and ophthalmopathy. RNA transcripts were the template for amplifying TCR beta CDR3 regions. A first-round RT-PCR of the TCR CDR3 used the HTBI primer set. MiXCR, run by TCRdb on the multiplex PCR reads, gives a single entry per CDR3 protein. This sample has approximately 400,000 distinct CDR3 sequences, with about 20% found just once. Sequenced input: blood. These receptors were taken from a woman aged 18-29 years with Graves' hyperthyroidism.

The chain uses TRBV6-5 and TRBJ2-7; TRBD1 is a possible D gene (6 bases). Looked up from germline, CDR1 is MNHEY and CDR2 is SVGAGI. CDR3 length: 15 residues. Between the trimmed V and J ends, which lost 2 bases and 0 bases, there was a span of 11 bases. In nucleotides, the CDR3 is TGTGCCAGCAGTTACCGGATGGACAGCTCCTACGAGCAGTACTTC. It specifies CASSYRMDSSYEQYF.

This clonotype was detected ten times or more. The chain combines TRBV29-1 with TRBJ2-6; 8 nucleotides match TRBD1. Trimming cost V 7 bases and J 0 bases; bases outside gene matches: 8. The CDR3 runs 16 residues. From germline, CDR1 is SQVTM and CDR2 ANQGSEA. The CDR3 DNA is TGCAGCGGCAGCGGACAGGGACCCTCTGGGGCCAACGTCCTGACTTTC. It yields the protein CSGSGQGPSGANVLTF.

This CDR3 is CASSGYRTGEETQYF. CDR3 nucleotides: TGTGCCAGCAGCGGATATAGAACAGGGGAAGAGACCCAGTACTTC. The rearrangement links TRBV11-1 to TRBJ2-5, with 7 bases aligning to TRBD1. Germline V gene lookup returns CDR1 SGHAT and CDR2 FQDESV (reference sequence). The CDR3 covers 15 residues. With 5 bases clipped from V and 3 bases from J, the junction kept 9 bases outside the gene matches.

This clonotype came up many times. This chain links TRBV6-1 with TRBJ2-4; weak D call: TRBD1 (5 bases). Trimming removed 5 bases at V and 7 bases at J, with 18 bases between. This CDR3 has 15 residues. Germline V gene data show CDR1 as MNHNS and CDR2 as SASEGT. The CDR3 bases are TGTGCCAGCAGTAGACAGAGAAGTGCGGCGAACATTCAGTACTTC. It codes for CASSRQRSAANIQYF.

This clonotype was detected many times. This chain connects TRBV7-8 to TRBJ2-5; the D is unclear. Germline CDR1 SGHVS, CDR2 FQNEAQ. V lost 1 base to trimming and J lost 5 bases, with 11 bases between them. The CDR3 has 14 residues. CDR3 nucleotides: TGTGCCAGCAGCTTAGGGCCGTTGGTGGAGACCCAGTACTTC. Residues: CASSLGPLVETQYF. Full variable domain (rest looked up from reference TRBV7-8 and TRBJ2-5): GAGVSQSPRYKVAKRGQDVALRCDPISGHVSLFWYQQALGQGPEFLTYFQNEAQLDKSGLPSDRFFAERPEGSVSTLKIQRTQQEDSAVYLCASSLGPLVETQYFGPGTRLLVL.

At least ten counts were recorded for this clonotype. A much larger clone lies a single base off, so this may be a read error. This sequence joins TRBV6-1 and TRBJ1-2; TRBD1 is a possible D gene (6 bases). The CDR3 extends over 13 amino acids. V lost 6 bases and J lost 4, with 12 bases in between. In germline, CDR1 is MNHNS, CDR2 SASEGT. CDR3 nucleotide sequence: TGTGCCAGCAGCTTCGGACAGTTCTATGGCTACACCTTC. It translates to CASSFGQFYGYTF.

This clonotype showed up many times. This chain uses TRBV2 with TRBJ1-3, with D possibly TRBD1 on 6 matching bases. The CDR3 sequence is 16 residues long. The germline V and J ends were trimmed by 5 bases and 1 base, with 15 bases remaining between them. Germline V CDR1 and CDR2: SNHLY, FYNNEI. CDR3: CASSSPGQLSGNTIYF. The CDR3 nucleotides are TGTGCCAGCAGTTCCCCGGGACAATTATCTGGAAACACCATATATTTT.

The chain is built from TRBV6-1 and TRBJ2-7; D possibly corresponds to TRBD2 (6 bases). Trimming removed 7 bases from V and 3 bases from J, with 19 bases in between. Germline V gene data show CDR1 as MNHNS and CDR2 as SASEGT. The CDR3 is 15 residues long. As DNA, the CDR3 is TGTGCCAGCATCCGCTCGCGGGAAGGGAACTACGAGCAGTACTTC. Translation: CASIRSREGNYEQYF.

This clonotype was detected ten times or more. This sequence joins TRBV6-1 and TRBJ2-7; D is unclear. The ends were cut back, 4 bases at V and 2 bases at J, with 9 bases in the middle. The CDR3 length is 13 residues. Germline V gives CDR1 MNHNS, CDR2 SASEGT. The CDR3 nucleotides are TGTGCCAGCAGTGCGGCCTGGGCCTACGAGCAGTACTTC. This sequence encodes CASSAAWAYEQYF.

This clonotype has a handful of counts. This chain uses TRBV7-3 with TRBJ2-2; 9 positions match TRBD1. Losses at the gene ends were 5 bases for V and 4 bases for J; bases not matched to a gene: 11. CDR3 length: 17 amino acids. CDR1 is SGHTA, CDR2 FQGTGA, per germline. CDR3 loop: CASSRPLQGASTGELFF. In DNA, the CDR3 is TGTGCCAGCAGCCGCCCCCTACAGGGGGCGAGCACCGGGGAGCTGTTTTTT.

This clonotype was observed at least ten times. The V gene is TRBV7-9, the J gene TRBJ1-3; D may be TRBD1 (5 bases). V lost 3 bases and J lost 3, with 9 bases in between. CDR1 and CDR2 (germline): SEHNR, FQNEAQ (reference sequence). This CDR3 spans 14 amino acids. CDR3 bases: TGTGCCAGCAGCTTTTCACAGGATGGAAACACCATATATTTT. This codes for CASSFSQDGNTIYF.

This clonotype was detected many times. The V gene is TRBV20-1, the J gene TRBJ1-1, with no clear D. This CDR3 has 14 amino acids. The germline V and J ends were trimmed by 2 bases and 1 base, with 11 bases remaining between them. From germline, CDR1 is DFQATT and CDR2 SNEGSKA (reference sequence). CDR3 DNA sequence: TGCAGTGCTAGACCCCCGGCAAGGAACACTGAAGCTTTCTTT. As protein: CSARPPARNTEAFF.

This clonotype was detected ten times or more. The genes are TRBV11-2 and TRBJ2-5, with TRBD2 matching over 14 bases. CDR3 length equals 17 residues. Germline values: CDR1 SGHAT, CDR2 FQNNGV. V shed 5 bases and J 5 bases; nucleotides not matched to a gene: 10. The CDR3 DNA sequence: TGTGCCAGCAGCCTGGGACTAGCGGGGGTCTTGGTGGAGACCCAGTACTTC. It yields the protein CASSLGLAGVLVETQYF.

This clonotype was seen a few times. The CDR3 end shows no conserved phenylalanine or tryptophan, and so a read error is likely. This chain connects TRBV9 to TRBJ2-7; D uncertain. Germline V gene data show CDR1 as SGDLS and CDR2 as YYNGEE. The CDR3 spans 14 residues. V gave up 3 bases and J gave up 4 bases, with 14 bases separating them. CDR3 bases: TGTGCCAGCAGCGCAGGTAATGCCCGTTACGAGCAGTACCTC. It encodes CASSAGNARYEQYL.

This clonotype was seen many times. The V and J genes are TRBV20-1 and TRBJ1-2; TRBD1 matches 9 bases. J gave up 5 bases and V 6 bases, and 16 bases lay outside the gene matches. The length of the CDR3 is 16 residues. In germline, CDR1 is DFQATT, CDR2 SNEGSKA (reference sequence). This CDR3 is CSAPKDTGGEDYGYTF. CDR3 nucleotide sequence: TGCAGTGCCCCAAAGGATACAGGGGGCGAGGATTATGGCTACACCTTC.

This clonotype was seen at least ten times. This rearrangement joins TRBV6-4 to TRBJ1-2, with 9 bases aligning to TRBD1. Germline trimming cut 6 bases from V and 0 bases from J; bases unmatched to any gene: 11. The germline V gene encodes CDR1 MRHNA and CDR2 SNTAGT. CDR3 size: 17 residues. Here the CDR3 DNA reads TGTGCCAGCAGGGGAGGGACAGGGAGAAGAACTAACTATGGCTACACCTTC. Residues: CASRGGTGRRTNYGYTF.

CDR3 sequence reads: CASSDRDRGAWGNQPQHF. The DNA for the CDR3 is TGCGCCAGCAGCGACAGGGATAGAGGCGCTTGGGGCAATCAGCCCCAGCATTTT. V and J are TRBV4-1 and TRBJ1-5; 7 bases agree with TRBD1. CDR1 and CDR2 (germline): MGHRA, YSYEKL. Trimming removed 5 bases from V and 2 bases from J; junction bases left unmatched: 15. CDR3 size: 18 residues.

The gene calls are TRBV12-3 or TRBV12-4 and TRBJ1-1; D is unclear. Trimming removed 5 bases at V and 7 bases at J, with 11 bases between. The CDR3 covers 12 residues. As DNA, the CDR3 is TGTGCCAGCAGTCCGCGGGCTGGTGAAGCTTTCTTT. It codes for CASSPRAGEAFF.

The table lists this clonotype with many counts. The chain is built from TRBV12-3 or TRBV12-4 and TRBJ2-5; D call uncertain. This CDR3 region has 13 residues. V was pared by 6 bases and J by 0 bases, with 8 bases between. The CDR3 is CASSVGYQETQYF. The CDR3, as DNA: TGTGCCAGCAGCGTAGGTTACCAAGAGACCCAGTACTTC.

This clonotype was counted at least ten times. The chain links TRBV7-8 to TRBJ2-5; D unclear. CDR1 SGHVS and CDR2 FQNEAQ come from the germline V gene. This CDR3 region has 14 residues. The V end lost 1 base, the J end lost 3 bases, and 9 bases lay between the germline ends. CDR3 sequence reads: CASSLVVFEETQYF. CDR3 DNA: TGTGCCAGCAGCTTAGTGGTATTCGAAGAGACCCAGTACTTC. The full variable domain, its missing parts supplied by reference TRBV7-8 and TRBJ2-5, is GAGVSQSPRYKVAKRGQDVALRCDPISGHVSLFWYQQALGQGPEFLTYFQNEAQLDKSGLPSDRFFAERPEGSVSTLKIQRTQQEDSAVYLCASSLVVFEETQYFGPGTRLLVL.